This paragraph covers one T cell receptor beta chain sequence. The antigen is not known. Two oligonucleotides, mixed equimolar, formed the beta constant-region primer covering TRBC1 and TRBC2. Ligated cDNA was amplified by four rounds of PCR with nested alpha and beta constant-region primers and SP2. Each CDR3 protein gets one entry after TCRdb re-called the UMI-ligation and nested PCR reads with MiXCR. Here the sample spans roughly 99,000 distinct CDR3 sequences, about 11% being singletons. This specimen belongs to a study of naive and memory T cell subsets. Whole-study findings and limits: Especially in CD8 cells, naive repertoires contained a few larger clonotypes, possibly CD45RA-re-expressing memory cells.

Cells stained for CD3, CD4, CD8, CD45RA and CD27 were sorted into four subsets. J gave up 3 bases and V 6 bases, and 9 bases lay outside the gene matches. The CDR3 has 17 amino acids. This TCR came from a human donor in good health. The chain carries TRBV12-3 or TRBV12-4 and TRBJ2-3; the match to TRBD2 covers 13 bases. The specimen was naive CD4+ T cells from blood. The CDR3 spells CASRDRPGLAGTDTQYF. CDR3 coding DNA: TGTGCCAGCAGGGATAGACCGGGACTAGCGGGAACAGATACGCAGTATTTT.